The clone carrying this TCR beta chain was found many times. The antigen is not known. V lost 4 bases and J 7 bases, leaving 10 bases between the germline ends. CDR1 ENHRY and CDR2 SYGVKD come from the germline V gene. The CDR3 is made up of 12 amino acids. The data are from a study of T-cell reconstitution after alpha-beta-depleted transplantation in children. The study, taken as a whole, reports: The study traced high day-60 TCRbeta diversity in some patients to surviving recipient T cells and thymic progenitors. When one year had passed after transplant, most T-cell counts and diversity came from newly produced T cells.

Library preparation (for TCRbeta) was performed with unique molecular identifiers. TCRdb re-called the PCR reads through MiXCR, storing one row per CDR3 protein. The repertoire holds 300,000 to 350,000 distinct CDR3 sequences, around 16% seen once, with about 41% in the top ten. This TCR was recovered from a male patient aged 2 to 10 who had a stem cell transplant for acute lymphoblastic leukemia, so the T cells may come from the graft donor. The sample in question was PBMCs, mostly from graft donor cells, obtained 360 days after TCRalphabeta/CD19-depleted stem cell transplant. The chain joins TRBV10-3 to TRBJ1-1, with D perhaps TRBD1 (5 bases). The CDR3 DNA sequence: TGTGCCATCAGTGTGAGAGGGGTTGAAGCTTTCTTT. It translates to CAISVRGVEAFF.